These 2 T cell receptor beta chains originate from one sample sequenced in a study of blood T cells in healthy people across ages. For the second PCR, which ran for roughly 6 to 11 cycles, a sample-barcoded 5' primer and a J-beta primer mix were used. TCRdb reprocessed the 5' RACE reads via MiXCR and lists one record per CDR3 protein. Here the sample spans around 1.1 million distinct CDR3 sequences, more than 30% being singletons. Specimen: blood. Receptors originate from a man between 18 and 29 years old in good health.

This CDR3 reads CASSPPTSGYNEQFF. The CDR3 DNA sequence: TGTGCCAGCAGTCCGCCTACTAGCGGCTACAATGAGCAGTTCTTC. V gene TRBV6-5 combines with J gene TRBJ2-1, with 8 bases aligning to TRBD2. The ends lost 5 bases at V and 3 bases at J; junction bases unmatched: 6. The CDR3 totals 15 residues. Germline V gene sequence: CDR1 MNHEY, CDR2 SVGAGI.

The CDR3 sequence: CASSVNRASAGNTIYF. CDR3 coding DNA: TGTGCCAGCAGCGTAAACAGGGCGTCGGCTGGAAACACCATATATTTT. The chain has TRBV9 and TRBJ1-3; D is possibly TRBD1 (6 bases). V shed 1 base and J shed 2 bases, with 13 bases lying between them. Per the germline V gene, CDR1 is SGDLS and CDR2 is YYNGEE. The CDR3 is 16 residues long.